One sample yielded the 3 T cell receptor beta chains listed below, sequenced in a study of blood T cell repertoires in COVID-19. Libraries were prepared by immunoSEQ multiplex PCR; TCRdb keeps only in-frame clonotypes and omits some of them. The data contain some 170,000 clones, 82% of them seen just once; the ten biggest clones take up almost 8.5%. The sample consisted of peripheral blood. These receptors were collected from a woman in her 70s with acute or convalescent COVID-19.

The rearrangement joins TRBV29-1 to TRBJ2-3; 10 bases line up with TRBD2. This CDR3 has 14 amino acids. CDR1 and CDR2 (germline): SQVTM, ANQGSEA. Germline trimming cut 2 bases from V and 6 bases from J; bases unmatched to any gene: 5. CDR3 in amino acids: CSVEPSGGPDTQYF. CDR3 sequence (DNA): TGCAGCGTTGAACCTAGCGGGGGCCCGGATACGCAGTATTTT.

The V and J genes are TRBV2 and TRBJ1-4; a possible D gene is TRBD1 (5 bases). V was pared by 7 bases and J by 8 bases, with 14 bases between. CDR3 length: 13 residues. Germline CDR1 reads SNHLY; CDR2 reads FYNNEI. The CDR3 DNA follows: TGTGCCAGCAACAGGCAGGAGAGGGAAAAACTGTTTTTT. This codes for CASNRQEREKLFF.

The chain recombines TRBV25-1 with TRBJ1-2; 9 bases align to TRBD1. The CDR3 consists of 12 residues. V shed 4 bases, J shed 8 bases, and the junction held 2 bases outside the gene matches. Germline V lookup: CDR1 MGHDK, CDR2 SYGVNS. CDR3 sequence (DNA): TGTGCCAGCAGTGGGGGGACAGGGGGCTACACCTTC. This sequence encodes CASSGGTGGYTF.